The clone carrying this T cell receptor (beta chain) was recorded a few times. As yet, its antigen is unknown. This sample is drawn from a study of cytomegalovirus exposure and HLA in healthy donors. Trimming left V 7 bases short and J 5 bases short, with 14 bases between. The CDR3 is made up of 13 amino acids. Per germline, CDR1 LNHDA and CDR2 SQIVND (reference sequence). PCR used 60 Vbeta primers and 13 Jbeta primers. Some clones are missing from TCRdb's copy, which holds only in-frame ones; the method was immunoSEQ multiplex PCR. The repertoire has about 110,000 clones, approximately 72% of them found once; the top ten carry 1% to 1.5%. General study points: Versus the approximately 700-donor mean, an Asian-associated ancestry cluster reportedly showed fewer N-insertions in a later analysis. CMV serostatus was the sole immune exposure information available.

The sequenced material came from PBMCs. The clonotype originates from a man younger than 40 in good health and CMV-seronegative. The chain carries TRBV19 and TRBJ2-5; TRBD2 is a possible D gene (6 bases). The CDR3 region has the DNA TGTGCCAGTAAAGGAGGGCCAGGGGAGACCCAGTACTTC. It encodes CASKGGPGETQYF.